Presented here are 17 T cell receptor beta chains from one specimen sequenced in a study of OX40 agonist ivuxolimab in advanced cancers. Only in-frame clones appear in the TCRdb table, and some are missing; sequencing was by immunoSEQ multiplex PCR. The sample holds about 62,000 clones, nearly 95% seen once. Sample: CD4+ or CD8+ T cells sorted from blood, taken in a trial of the OX40 agonist ivuxolimab. The receptors originated from an adult with an advanced solid tumor such as melanoma, head and neck, liver or kidney cancer.

Worth noting for this clone: One end of the junction varies from germline; a read error may be responsible. CDR3 sequence (DNA): TGTGCCAGCAGCCTGGGACAGGGCAACCAGCCCCAGCATTTT. This codes for CASSLGQGNQPQHF. The chain employs TRBV13 and TRBJ1-5; 9 bases map to TRBD1. The length of the CDR3 is 14 residues. CDR1 is PRHDT and CDR2 is FYEKMQ in the germline V gene (reference sequence).

The V and J genes are TRBV7-6 and TRBJ2-3; tentatively, D is TRBD1 (7 bases). Germline CDR1 reads SGHVS; CDR2 reads FNYEAQ. CDR3 length equals 14 residues. Trimming took off 7 bases at V and 4 bases at J, with 15 bases between the two ends. CDR3 sequence reads: CASTPGGPSDTQYF. CDR3 DNA sequence: TGTGCCAGCACACCAGGGGGGCCGTCAGATACGCAGTATTTT. Based on the CDR3 plus reference TRBV7-6 and TRBJ2-3, the full variable domain is GAGVSQSPRYKVTKRGQDVALRCDPISGHVSLYWYRQALGQGPEFLTYFNYEAQQDKSGLPNDRFSAERPEGSISTLTIQRTEQRDSAMYRCASTPGGPSDTQYFGPGTRLTVL.

The V call is TRBV6-6, the J call TRBJ2-5, with TRBD2 matching over 8 bases. The length of the CDR3 is 16 residues. Looked up from germline, CDR1 is MNHNY and CDR2 is SVGAGI (reference sequence). With V trimmed by 2 bases and J by 4 bases, 9 bases remained unmatched. This CDR3 reads CASSYTSIAGRETQYF. CDR3 bases: TGTGCCAGCAGTTACACTTCTATAGCGGGGCGAGAGACCCAGTACTTC.

The gene calls are TRBV5-6 and TRBJ1-2, with D maybe TRBD1 (5 bases). The CDR3 contains 14 residues. Germline values: CDR1 SGHDT, CDR2 YYEEEE. Trimming stripped 0 bases from V and 4 bases from J, with 10 bases between. This CDR3 is CASSLEGMSYGYTF. CDR3 nucleotides: TGTGCCAGCAGCTTGGAGGGGATGAGCTATGGCTACACCTTC.

The chain is built from TRBV5-4 and TRBJ2-7; 7 bases align to TRBD1. In germline, CDR1 is SGHNT, CDR2 YYREEE (reference sequence). Germline trimming cut 2 bases from V and 6 bases from J; bases unmatched to any gene: 8. The CDR3 spans 14 residues. This CDR3 is CASSFIGQAGEQYF. CDR3 nucleotides: TGTGCCAGCAGCTTTATCGGACAGGCAGGCGAGCAGTACTTC.

For this clone: At one end, the junction sequence differs from germline, possibly due to a read error. V usage is TRBV2 and J usage is TRBJ2-1; D not certain. The CDR3 has 12 residues. Looked up from germline, CDR1 is SNHLY and CDR2 is FYNNEI. CDR3 protein: CASSDLTNGQFF. The DNA for the CDR3 is TGTGCCAGCAGTGATTTAACCAATGGGCAGTTCTTC. Filled out from reference TRBV2 and TRBJ2-1, the complete variable domain reads EPEVTQTPSHQVTQMGQEVILRCVPISNHLYFYWYRQILGQKVEFLVSFYNNEISEKSEIFDDQFSVERPDGSNFTLKIRSTKLEDSAMYFCASSDLTNGQFFGPGTRLTVL.

The J gene is TRBJ1-2, the V gene TRBV19, with D unclear. Germline CDR1 and CDR2: LNHDA and SQIVND (reference sequence). V lost 2 bases and J 4 bases, leaving 5 bases between the germline ends. This CDR3 has 12 amino acids. For the CDR3, the DNA is TGTGCCAGTAGTATAAGCAGCTATGGCTACACCTTC. Encoded protein: CASSISSYGYTF.

The V gene is TRBV29-1, the J gene TRBJ2-2; D is unresolved. Trimming removed 2 bases from V and 0 bases from J, with 10 bases in between. CDR3 length equals 15 residues. Germline V gene sequence: CDR1 SQVTM, CDR2 ANQGSEA. CDR3 amino acids: CSVELGRPNTGELFF. CDR3 coding DNA: TGCAGCGTTGAATTGGGCAGACCGAACACCGGGGAGCTGTTTTTT.

The rearrangement joins TRBV10-3 to TRBJ2-3; TRBD2 matches 7 bases. Germline V lookup: CDR1 ENHRY, CDR2 SYGVKD. The CDR3 covers 14 residues. With 4 bases clipped from V and 5 bases from J, the junction kept 6 bases outside the gene matches. The CDR3 protein is CAISAAGVEDTQYF. In DNA, the CDR3 is TGTGCCATCAGTGCGGCGGGAGTGGAAGATACGCAGTATTTT.

V is TRBV19 and J is TRBJ2-7; D could derive from TRBD1 or TRBD2 (5 bases each). Germline lookup yields CDR1 LNHDA and CDR2 SQIVND (reference sequence). V lost 3 bases and J lost 5, with 8 bases in between. The CDR3 runs 12 residues. DNA of the CDR3: TGTGCCAGTAGTATTATGGGGGACGAGCAGTACTTC. This sequence encodes CASSIMGDEQYF.

The genes are TRBV6-5 and TRBJ2-3; no clear D. Trimming cost V 5 bases and J 0 bases, with 9 bases left between them. The CDR3 extends over 14 amino acids. Germline assignment: CDR1 MNHEY and CDR2 SVGAGI. CDR3 sequence reads: CASSNEYSTDTQYF. CDR3 sequence (DNA): TGTGCCAGCAGTAACGAATATAGCACAGATACGCAGTATTTT.

J is TRBJ2-1 and V is TRBV11-2; 10 bases fit TRBD1. The V and J ends lost 2 bases and 9 bases, in that order; junction bases with no gene match: 7. Germline V gene data show CDR1 as SGHAT and CDR2 as FQNNGV. The CDR3 spans 15 residues. CDR3 nucleotides: TGTGCCAGCAGCTTATTGGACAGGGGGGCGGGTGAGCAGTTCTTC. Protein: CASSLLDRGAGEQFF.

The V call is TRBV29-1, the J call TRBJ2-2; weak D call: TRBD1 (6 bases). Trimming removed 4 bases from V and 7 bases from J, with 13 bases in between. Per the germline V gene, CDR1 is SQVTM and CDR2 is ANQGSEA. This CDR3 comprises 13 residues. The CDR3 DNA reads as TGCAGCGTTGGTCAGGGGTCCAGCGGGGAGCTGTTTTTT. This codes for CSVGQGSSGELFF.

The chain recombines TRBV2 with TRBJ2-7, with TRBD1 matching over 10 bases. CDR1 SNHLY and CDR2 FYNNEI come from the germline V gene. J gave up 5 bases and V 5 bases, and 12 bases lay outside the gene matches. The CDR3 runs 16 residues. The CDR3 sequence is CASSSGTGAHRDEQYF. The CDR3 region has the DNA TGTGCCAGCAGTTCCGGGACAGGGGCGCACAGAGACGAGCAGTACTTC.

The rearrangement joins TRBV9 to TRBJ2-1; the match to TRBD2 covers 13 bases. The germline V gene encodes CDR1 SGDLS and CDR2 YYNGEE. CDR3 length equals 14 residues. Trimming removed 5 bases from V and 7 bases from J; junction bases left unmatched: 3. The CDR3 nucleotides are TGTGCCAGCAGTGGACTAGCGGGAGAGAATGAGCAGTTCTTC. Its protein is CASSGLAGENEQFF.

V gene TRBV9 combines with J gene TRBJ2-5; 8 nucleotides line up with TRBD2. The CDR3 covers 15 residues. Germline lookup yields CDR1 SGDLS and CDR2 YYNGEE. The V gene end was trimmed by 0 bases and the J gene end by 5 bases; junction bases not matched to a gene: 6. The DNA for the CDR3 is TGTGCCAGCAGCGTAGACGGGGGGGCTAGGGAGACCCAGTACTTC. Translating it yields CASSVDGGARETQYF.

The rearrangement uses TRBV6-5 and TRBJ2-3; 13 positions match TRBD2. The CDR3 consists of 16 residues. After removal of 2 bases from V and 4 bases from J, the junction contained 3 bases not matched to a gene. The germline CDR1 and CDR2 sequences are MNHEY and SVGAGI. The CDR3: CASSYRTSGRSDTQYF. The CDR3 bases are TGTGCCAGCAGTTACCGGACTAGCGGGAGATCAGATACGCAGTATTTT.